This TCR beta chain originates from a study of technical replicates of blood from a handful of donors (TCRdb year 2017). With respect to this clone: Its antigen has not been determined. The sample holds no much larger clone one base away, and base qualities are not on file.

Libraries were constructed by the immunoSEQ multiplex PCR assay. The table comes from immuneACCESS by way of TCRdb, which keeps in-frame sequences with V and J called. Part of the clones is missing from these tables; in studies checked, under half for an unresolved V gene and the rest for unknown reasons. The sample includes tens of thousands of clones, with roughly 98% observed a single time. Clones ranked in the top ten supply over 0.13% of the sample. Including cysteine and phenylalanine, the CDR3 has 14 amino acids. Of the read, only the CDR3 DNA is kept; its 42 bases are in frame from base 1. Reading the germline V gene (reference sequence) gives CDR1 WNHNN and CDR2 SYGVQD. The junction carries 14 bases between V and J, which are trimmed by 5 bases and 4 bases respectively.

The chain employs TRBV10-1 and TRBJ2-5; TRBD2 is possibly the D segment (6 matching bases). The receptor was derived from a human donor in good health. The source material was T cells isolated from PBMCs. This receptor has the CDR3 CASSSTSRRETQYF. The nucleotide sequence reads TGCGCCAGCAGTTCGACTAGTAGGCGAGAGACCCAGTACTTC.